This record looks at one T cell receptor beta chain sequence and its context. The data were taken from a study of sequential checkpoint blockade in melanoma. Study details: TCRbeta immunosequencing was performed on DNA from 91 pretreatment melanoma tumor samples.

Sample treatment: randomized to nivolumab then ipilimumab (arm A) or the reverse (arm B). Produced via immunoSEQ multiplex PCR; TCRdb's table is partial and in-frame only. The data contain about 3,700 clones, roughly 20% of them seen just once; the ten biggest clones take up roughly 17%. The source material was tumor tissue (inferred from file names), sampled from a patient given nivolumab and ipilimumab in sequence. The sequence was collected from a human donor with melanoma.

The CDR3: CASSFGDRRLNTEAFF. DNA of the CDR3: TGCGCCAGCAGCTTTGGAGACAGGCGATTGAACACTGAAGCTTTCTTT. The chain has TRBV5-1 and TRBJ1-1, with D possibly being TRBD1 (6 bases). V was cut by 2 bases and J by 0 bases, with 14 bases left in between. Germline-derived CDR1 and CDR2 are SGHRS and YFSETQ. CDR3 length: 16 amino acids.